These T cell receptor beta chains were read from a single sample in a study of a mutant IDH1 vaccine in newly diagnosed glioma. These TCRs are of unknown antigen specificity. The repertoire was sequenced with immunoSEQ multiplex PCR; TCRdb's copy has only in-frame clones and lacks some. The sample gives 40,000 or so clones, 82% of which show up once; roughly a sixth is in the top ten. This specimen consisted of PBMCs, obtained from a glioma patient whose treatment included an IDH1 peptide vaccine. These receptors originate from a man aged 18 to 35 with glioma. Some clones in this sample may be carry-over from other donors' samples. The CDR3 runs from the conserved cysteine through the conserved F or W. Each record gives: D gene, J gene, clone size, V gene, CDR3 DNA, CDR3 protein. A D gene is named only where the DNA matches it firmly. A clone size is listed for some rows: how often the clone was seen (once, few, many), or a class if it is expanded.

>TRBD1|TRBJ2-3|.|TRBV7-2
TGTGCCAGCAACAAGGACAGGGGCACAGATACGCAGTATTTT
CASNKDRGTDTQYF
>.|TRBJ2-7|.|TRBV5-1
TGCGCCAGCAGCTTGGAGAGCGGATACTACGAGCAGTACTTC
CASSLESGYYEQYF
>TRBD2|TRBJ2-1|once|TRBV29-1
TGCAGCGTTTCGGCTAGCGGGAGTAGCTATGAGCAGTTCTTC
CSVSASGSSYEQFF
>.|TRBJ2-1|.|TRBV20-1
TGCAGTGCAAATAGGGCGGGTGAGCAGTTCTTC
CSANRAGEQFF
>.|TRBJ2-7|.|TRBV10-3
TGTGCCATCCAGGAACAGGGAGAAGAGCAGTACTTC
CAIQEQGEEQYF
>.|TRBJ2-2|.|TRBV27
TGTGCCAGCAGTTTAAGGGAGACTTGGTGGACCGGGGAGCTGTTTTTT
CASSLRETWWTGELFF
>TRBD1|TRBJ2-5|.|TRBV6-6
TGTGCCAGCAGTTACTCGTATCAACAGGGGATAAAGACCCAGTACTTC
CASSYSYQQGIKTQYF
>TRBD1|TRBJ1-1|.|TRBV30
TGTGCCTGGGAACCGGGACAGGGAATCGTAGCTGAAGCTTTCTTT
CAWEPGQGIVAEAFF
>.|TRBJ1-4|.|TRBV5-5
TGTGCCAGCAGCCTTGGATCTGCAACTAATGAAAAACTGTTTTTT
CASSLGSATNEKLFF
>.|TRBJ2-7|.|TRBV6-5
TGTGCCAGCAGTTCCCGGGACATCCCCTACGAGCAGTACTTC
CASSSRDIPYEQYF
>TRBD1|TRBJ2-3|once|TRBV5-4
TGTGCCAGCAGCCAGGGACAGGCCTTCACAGATACGCAGTATTTT
CASSQGQAFTDTQYF
>TRBD1|TRBJ2-7|.|TRBV5-4
TGTGCCAGCAGCACAGACAGGGGTAGCTACGAGCAGTACTTC
CASSTDRGSYEQYF
>TRBD2|TRBJ2-1|once|TRBV30
TGTGCCAGTAGCGGGAGGGATAATGAGCAGTTCTTC
CASSGRDNEQFF
>.|TRBJ2-5|.|TRBV7-9
TGTGCCAGCAGCCCCCGGGGACTTGGGGAGACCCAGTACTTC
CASSPRGLGETQYF
>.|TRBJ1-1|.|TRBV15
TGTGCCACCAGCAGAGAGGCGGGACACCGCAGGACTGAAGCTTTCTTT
CATSREAGHRRTEAFF
>.|TRBJ2-1|.|TRBV5-1
TGCGCCAGCAGCTTATCACAGGGACCAAACGGTGAGCAGTTCTTC
CASSLSQGPNGEQFF
>.|TRBJ1-5|.|TRBV6-1
TGTGCCAGCAGTGGTAACAGGGTATACAATCAGCCCCAGCATTTT
CASSGNRVYNQPQHF
>.|TRBJ1-1|once|TRBV10-3
TGTGCCATCGGTGGAACGGGAGGGGTGACTGAAGCTTTCTTT
CAIGGTGGVTEAFF
>.|TRBJ1-2|.|TRBV5-1
TGCGCCAGCAGCCCCGGGACAACCTATGGCTACACCTTC
CASSPGTTYGYTF
>.|TRBJ1-6|few|TRBV30
TGTGCCTGGAGTAAACAGTATAATTCACCCCTCCACTTT
CAWSKQYNSPLHF
>.|TRBJ1-6|.|TRBV27
TGTGCCAGCAGTTTTTTTACCAGGGCTTCACCCCTCCACTTT
CASSFFTRASPLHF
>.|TRBJ1-4|.|TRBV13
TGTGCCAGCAGCTTAAGGGCAAATGAAAAACTGTTTTTT
CASSLRANEKLFF
>.|TRBJ1-5|.|TRBV4-2
TGTGCCAGCAGCCAAGAGTCGACAGCGAATCAGCCCCAGCATTTT
CASSQESTANQPQHF
>TRBD1|TRBJ1-2|.|TRBV5-6
TGTGCCAGCAGCTTGTACGACAGGGAAGGGATTTCTGGCTACACCTTC
CASSLYDREGISGYTF
>.|TRBJ2-7|.|TRBV5-1
TGCGCCAGCAGCTTGGAGGGGGGAGTCTACGAGCAGTACTTC
CASSLEGGVYEQYF